Below, one T cell receptor beta chain is given with its context. This entry is derived from a study of blood T cell repertoires in COVID-19. Looking at the study overall: The samples span acute and convalescent COVID-19 from the United States, Italy and Spain.

Sequencing was performed with immunoSEQ multiplex PCR; in TCRdb, only in-frame clones are kept and a portion is missing. The table has around 300,000 clones, 88% seen once. The CDR3 totals 16 residues. Germline assignment: CDR1 SGHNT and CDR2 YYREEE (reference sequence). Trimming cost V 4 bases and J 0 bases, with 14 bases left between them. The rearrangement joins TRBV5-4 to TRBJ1-3, with D hard to call. The sequence was collected from a man between 18 and 35 years old with active or convalescent COVID-19. The sequencing input was peripheral blood. CDR3 sequence (DNA): TGTGCCAGCAGCCCCGGTGGTGGTATCTCTGGAAACACCATATATTTT. Protein product: CASSPGGGISGNTIYF.